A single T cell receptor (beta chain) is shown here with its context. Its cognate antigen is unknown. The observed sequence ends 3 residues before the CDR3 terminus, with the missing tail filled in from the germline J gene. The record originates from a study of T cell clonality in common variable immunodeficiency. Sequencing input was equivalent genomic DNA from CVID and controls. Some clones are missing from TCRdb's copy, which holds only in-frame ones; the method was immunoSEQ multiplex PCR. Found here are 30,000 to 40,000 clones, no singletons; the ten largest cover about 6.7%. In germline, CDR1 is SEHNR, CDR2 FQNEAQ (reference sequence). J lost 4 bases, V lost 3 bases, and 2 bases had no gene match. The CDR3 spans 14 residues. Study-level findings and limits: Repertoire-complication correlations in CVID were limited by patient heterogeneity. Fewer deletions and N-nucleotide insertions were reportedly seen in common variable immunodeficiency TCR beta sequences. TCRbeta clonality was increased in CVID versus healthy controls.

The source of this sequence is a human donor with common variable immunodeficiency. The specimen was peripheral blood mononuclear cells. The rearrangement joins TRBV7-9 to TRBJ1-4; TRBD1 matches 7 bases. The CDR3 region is CASSFDRVNEKLFF. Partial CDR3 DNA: TGTGCCAGCAGCTTTGACAGGGTTAATGAAAAA.